Following are 17 T cell receptor beta chains from one sample sequenced in a study of early stage breast cancer tumors. The repertoire was sequenced with immunoSEQ multiplex PCR; TCRdb's copy has only in-frame clones and lacks some. Among approximately 50,000 clones listed, 70% to 80% were seen once. Sequenced input: blood. The receptor set was obtained from a person aged 25 to 40 with breast cancer.

CDR3 coding DNA: TGTGCCAGCAGTGCTCCCGGGACTAGCAACGAGCAGTACTTC. This gives the protein CASSAPGTSNEQYF. The rearrangement uses TRBV6-5 and TRBJ2-7, with TRBD2 matching 9 bases. Germline assignment: CDR1 MNHEY and CDR2 SVGAGI. V lost 5 bases to trimming and J lost 5 bases; unmatched junction nucleotides: 7. The CDR3 is 14 residues long.

The rearrangement uses TRBV6-4 and TRBJ2-6; D perhaps matches TRBD2 (5 bases). Trimming shortened V by 4 bases and J by 0 bases, and 7 bases separated the two germline ends. The CDR3 totals 15 residues. Germline V CDR1 and CDR2: MRHNA, SNTAGT. The CDR3 nucleotides are TGTGCCAGCAGTGTCGGAGGCTCTGGGGCCAACGTCCTGACTTTC. Amino acids: CASSVGGSGANVLTF.

The chain combines TRBV7-9 with TRBJ2-7, with D possibly matching TRBD1 (6 bases). The CDR3 has 14 residues. V dropped 7 bases and J dropped 3 bases, with 16 bases sitting between them. From germline, CDR1 is SEHNR and CDR2 FQNEAQ (reference sequence). CDR3 protein: CASTRDTLNYEQYF. The CDR3 DNA is TGTGCCAGCACCCGGGACACACTGAACTACGAGCAGTACTTC.

V gene TRBV5-6 combines with J gene TRBJ2-7; D may match TRBD1 or TRBD2 (5 bases each). CDR3 size: 14 residues. Trimming pared 0 bases from V and 0 bases from J, leaving 7 bases between. CDR1 is SGHDT and CDR2 is YYEEEE in the germline V gene. CDR3 sequence (DNA): TGTGCCAGCAGCTTGGTGGGACCCTCCTACGAGCAGTACTTC. This sequence encodes CASSLVGPSYEQYF. Drawing the rest from reference TRBV5-6 and TRBJ2-7, the complete variable domain is DAGVTQSPTHLIKTRGQQVTLRCSPKSGHDTVSWYQQALGQGPQFIFQYYEEEERQRGNFPDRFSGHQFPNYSSELNVNALLLGDSALYLCASSLVGPSYEQYFGPGTRLTVT.

The V call is TRBV27, the J call TRBJ2-1; no definite D call. The CDR3 contains 13 residues. CDR1 MNHEY and CDR2 SMNVEV come from the germline V gene (reference sequence). With 1 base removed from V and 9 bases from J, the gap between germline ends came to 10 bases. The CDR3 nucleotides read TGTGCCAGCAGTTTATATCTAGGCATTGAGCAGTTCTTC. Translating it yields CASSLYLGIEQFF.

V is TRBV4-2 and J is TRBJ2-1; D assignment may be TRBD1 or TRBD2 (7 bases each). Trimming removed 3 bases from V and 4 bases from J, with 16 bases in between. Germline V gene data show CDR1 as LGHNA and CDR2 as YNFKEQ. The CDR3 is made up of 16 amino acids. CDR3 sequence: CASSHQGGREYNEQFF. DNA of the CDR3: TGTGCCAGCAGCCATCAGGGGGGGAGGGAATACAATGAGCAGTTCTTC.

The chain couples TRBV7-9 to TRBJ2-1; 11 bases are a match to TRBD2. Germline loops: CDR1 SEHNR, CDR2 FQNEAQ (reference sequence). The CDR3 spans 16 residues. The ends lost 5 bases at V and 9 bases at J; junction bases unmatched: 12. The DNA of the CDR3 is TGTGCCAGCAGCCAATTAGCGGGAGGGCCTTTAGGTGAGCAGTTCTTC. Residues: CASSQLAGGPLGEQFF.

The chain has TRBV5-1 and TRBJ2-3; a weak D match, TRBD1 (6 bases). The CDR3 totals 15 residues. Trimming pared 3 bases from V and 4 bases from J, leaving 15 bases between. Germline values: CDR1 SGHRS, CDR2 YFSETQ. In DNA form, the CDR3 reads TGCGCCAGCAGCTCCAGGGGTAATTTCGCAGATACGCAGTATTTT. Its protein product is CASSSRGNFADTQYF.

The V gene is TRBV7-9, the J gene TRBJ1-1; TRBD1 matches 7 bases. Unmatched junction bases numbered 4, after V lost 1 base and J lost 5 bases. From germline, CDR1 is SEHNR and CDR2 FQNEAQ (reference sequence). This CDR3 is 14 amino acids long. In nucleotides, the CDR3 is TGTGCCAGCAGCTTAGAGACAGGGCGGACTGAAGCTTTCTTT. Amino acids: CASSLETGRTEAFF. Variable domain in full (rest from reference TRBV7-9 and TRBJ1-1): DTGVSQNPRHKITKRGQNVTFRCDPISEHNRLYWYRQTLGQGPEFLTYFQNEAQLEKSRLLSDRFSAERPKGSFSTLEIQRTEQGDSAMYLCASSLETGRTEAFFGQGTRLTVV.

The chain recombines TRBV7-2 with TRBJ2-7, with 7 nucleotides matching TRBD2. The CDR3 consists of 15 residues. V dropped 5 bases and J dropped 2; count of bases not matched to a gene: 9. The germline CDR1 and CDR2 sequences are SGHTA and FQGNSA. CDR3 in DNA: TGTGCCAGCAGCGGCAGACTAGCTGGAACCTACGAGCAGTACTTC. Translation gives CASSGRLAGTYEQYF. Variable domain in full (rest from reference TRBV7-2 and TRBJ2-7): GAGVSQSPSNKVTEKGKDVELRCDPISGHTALYWYRQSLGQGLEFLIYFQGNSAPDKSGLPSDRFSAERTGGSVSTLTIQRTQQEDSAVYLCASSGRLAGTYEQYFGPGTRLTVT.

This clone was seen only a few times. The genes are TRBV6-5 and TRBJ2-3; D perhaps matches TRBD2 (5 bases). This CDR3 is built from 13 residues. From germline, CDR1 is MNHEY and CDR2 SVGAGI. The germline V and J ends were trimmed by 0 bases and 5 bases, with 6 bases remaining between them. DNA for the CDR3: TGTGCCAGCAGTTACTCGGGAGTAGATACGCAGTATTTT. Translating gives CASSYSGVDTQYF.

The chain is built from TRBV11-2 and TRBJ1-2, with D possibly matching TRBD1 (5 bases). V lost 5 bases and J lost 4, with 14 bases in between. This CDR3 has 14 amino acids. Germline V CDR1 and CDR2: SGHAT, FQNNGV. In DNA form, the CDR3 reads TGTGCCAGCAGCCCCACGACAGCTCCCTATGGCTACACCTTC. Translated, it gives CASSPTTAPYGYTF.

The chain carries TRBV27 and TRBJ2-1; D possibly corresponds to TRBD2 (5 bases). Trimming removed 2 bases from V and 5 bases from J, with 7 bases in between. The CDR3 spans 13 residues. Germline-derived CDR1 and CDR2 are MNHEY and SMNVEV (reference sequence). The CDR3 reads CASSLGSHNEQFF. For the CDR3, the DNA is TGTGCCAGCAGTTTAGGGAGCCACAATGAGCAGTTCTTC.

The chain carries TRBV7-9 and TRBJ2-1; TRBD2 matches 10 bases. V trimming: 2 bases; J trimming: 9 bases; junction bases outside the gene matches: 13. Germline V gene sequence: CDR1 SEHNR, CDR2 FQNEAQ (reference sequence). The CDR3 totals 17 residues. Here the CDR3 DNA reads TGTGCCAGCAGCTTACTAGGACTAGCGGTAAAGGGGGGTGAGCAGTTCTTC. Protein product: CASSLLGLAVKGGEQFF.

The chain couples TRBV5-4 to TRBJ1-2; D gene uncertain. The germline V gene encodes CDR1 SGHNT and CDR2 YYREEE (reference sequence). The V end lost 4 bases, the J end lost 2 bases, and 9 bases lay between the germline ends. The CDR3 loop spans 13 amino acids. CDR3 loop: CASSQTQNYGYTF. CDR3 in DNA: TGTGCCAGCAGCCAGACGCAGAACTATGGCTACACCTTC.

CDR3 DNA: TGTGCCAGCAGTTTCAGGCCGTGGGAGGGACGCCTAAACACCATATATTTT. Protein product: CASSFRPWEGRLNTIYF. The chain is built from TRBV28 and TRBJ1-3; TRBD1 is a possible D gene (5 bases). The CDR3 covers 17 residues. Germline V CDR1 and CDR2: MDHEN, SYDVKM. V was clipped by 3 bases and J by 6 bases, with 21 bases between them.

This chain uses TRBV25-1 with TRBJ2-5; 9 bases are a match to TRBD2. Germline loops: CDR1 MGHDK, CDR2 SYGVNS. V gave up 5 bases and J gave up 5 bases; unmatched junction bases: 3. The CDR3 spans 13 residues. The CDR3 loop reads CASSLAGVETQYF. In DNA, the CDR3 is TGTGCCAGCAGTTTAGCGGGAGTGGAGACCCAGTACTTC.